This T cell receptor beta chain was identified during a study of blood T cell repertoires in COVID-19. For the study at large: Sites across the United States, Italy and Spain contributed samples from acute and convalescent COVID-19. From T cells, B-cell-depleted T cells, or PBMCs came the material, which was cDNA or gDNA.

The germline CDR1 and CDR2 sequences are LNHDA and SQIVND (reference sequence). This CDR3 region has 14 residues. The V gene lost 6 bases and the J gene lost 5 bases, with 15 bases spanning the gap. Authors' methods: By means of reference gene primer amplification, nucleated cell counts were estimated. The repertoire was sequenced with immunoSEQ multiplex PCR; TCRdb's copy has only in-frame clones and lacks some. That table is the source of V, J and clone size, and D and trimming were worked out from the DNA. The sample lists around 300,000 clones; around four fifths were seen once. The sequencing input was peripheral blood. The TCR was taken from a woman aged 50 to 60 with active or convalescent COVID-19. The chain uses TRBV19 and TRBJ2-3; D call uncertain. The CDR3 DNA is TGTGCCAGTAGGTCCCTTTCTTGGAGAGATACGCAGTATTTT. Its protein product is CASRSLSWRDTQYF.